Listed here are 18 T cell receptor beta chains from one sample, sequenced in a study of CD8+CD57+ T cells in acquired aplastic anemia. Genomic DNA, the template, was used for profiling of the TCR beta VDJ and CDR3. TCRdb reprocessed the reads with MiXCR, giving one entry per CDR3 protein. This sample has 250,000 to 350,000 distinct CDR3 sequences, with approximately 57% found just once. Sequencing was performed on sorted CD4+, CD8+, or CD8+CD57+ T cells (not recorded which) from PBMCs. The receptors here all came from a human donor with severe aplastic anemia or a healthy control (not recorded which).

Only one count was recorded for this clonotype. The chain is built from TRBV20-1 and TRBJ2-5; 10 bases map to TRBD1. After removal of 5 bases from V and 3 bases from J, the junction contained 6 bases not matched to a gene. Germline loops: CDR1 DFQATT, CDR2 SNEGSKA (reference sequence). This CDR3 has 14 residues. The CDR3 reads CSAASGTGEETQYF. As DNA, the CDR3 is TGCAGTGCTGCGTCGGGGACAGGGGAAGAGACCCAGTACTTC.

On this clonotype itself: Lacking the conserved final phenylalanine or tryptophan, this CDR3 likely reflects a read error. The rearrangement uses TRBV12-3 or TRBV12-4 and TRBJ2-5, with D hard to call. There are 14 residues in the CDR3. In DNA, the CDR3 is TGTGCTAGTGGTTTGGAGCGTAGCCGCGGGACCCAGTACATC. Residues: CASGLERSRGTQYI.

This chain joins TRBV10-1 and TRBJ2-1; D is possibly TRBD2 (6 bases). There are 16 residues in the CDR3. The germline CDR1 and CDR2 sequences are WNHNN and SYGVQD (reference sequence). Trimming left V 4 bases short and J 4 bases short, with 17 bases between. CDR3 coding DNA: TGCGCCAGCAGTGGGGTTCGGGAGCTCGTTTACAATGAGCAGTTCTTC. It codes for CASSGVRELVYNEQFF.

The chain joins TRBV7-3 to TRBJ2-7, with 9 bases aligning to TRBD1. Trimming cost V 5 bases and J 3 bases; bases outside gene matches: 8. CDR1 and CDR2 from the germline V gene are SGHTA and FQGTGA. The CDR3 loop spans 15 amino acids. The CDR3 region has the DNA TGTGCCAGCAGCGTACAGGGGGCGAGGTTCTACGAGCAGTACTTC. Encoded protein: CASSVQGARFYEQYF.

This clonotype was picked up a small number of times. The chain recombines TRBV7-3 with TRBJ1-6, with TRBD1 identical over 9 bases. The CDR3 has 15 amino acids. Germline assignment: CDR1 SGHTA and CDR2 FQGTGA. V lost 5 bases and J lost 9; bases outside the gene matches: 8. The CDR3 coding sequence is TGTGCCAGCAGCACGGGACAGGGTTGGTCTTCACCCCTCCACTTT. Encoded protein: CASSTGQGWSSPLHF.

This chain links TRBV2 with TRBJ1-5; 7 nucleotides line up with TRBD1. CDR3 length equals 16 residues. Germline V CDR1 and CDR2: SNHLY, FYNNEI. V was clipped by 6 bases and J by 5 bases; unmatched bases: 13. CDR3 nucleotide sequence: TGTGCCAGCAGGTTCGGGTTAGGGGGCGCGGATCAGCCCCAGCATTTT. This sequence encodes CASRFGLGGADQPQHF.

V and J are TRBV29-1 and TRBJ2-7, with TRBD2 identical over 12 bases. Germline CDR1 and CDR2: SQVTM and ANQGSEA. The CDR3 spans 13 residues. After removal of 6 bases from V and 3 bases from J, the junction contained 3 bases not matched to a gene. Here the CDR3 DNA reads TGCAGCGTCGGACTAGCGGGGCGCTACGAGCAGTACTTC. It translates to CSVGLAGRYEQYF.

Ten or more counts support this clonotype. The rearrangement uses TRBV28 and TRBJ1-1; no definite D call. CDR1 is MDHEN, CDR2 SYDVKM, per germline. V was pared by 5 bases and J by 8 bases, with 15 bases between. The CDR3 length is 13 residues. Here the CDR3 reads CASSPPLAEEAFF. CDR3 coding DNA: TGTGCCAGCAGTCCTCCTCTAGCCGAAGAAGCTTTCTTT.

The table lists this clonotype with many counts. The J gene is TRBJ2-7, the V gene TRBV6-5; D remains unclear. The CDR3 spans 14 residues. Trimming stripped 6 bases from V and 0 bases from J, with 12 bases between. Germline CDR1 and CDR2: MNHEY and SVGAGI. CDR3 coding DNA: TGTGCCAGCAGGCCAGCCAGGAGCTCCTACGAGCAGTACTTC. The encoded protein is CASRPARSSYEQYF.

The rearrangement links TRBV29-1 to TRBJ2-7, with D perhaps matching TRBD1 (5 bases). Germline CDR1 reads SQVTM; CDR2 reads ANQGSEA. Trimming stripped 5 bases from V and 2 bases from J, with 13 bases between. There are 13 residues in the CDR3. CDR3 DNA sequence: TGCAGCGTTATTATACAGGTTCCCTACGAGCAGTACTTC. This encodes CSVIIQVPYEQYF.

CDR3 loop: CASSLGLRRGYTF. The DNA for the CDR3 is TGTGCCAGCAGCTTAGGACTAAGACGCGGCTACACCTTC. The V and J genes are TRBV7-9 and TRBJ1-2; D is undetermined. Germline CDR1 is SEHNR and CDR2 is FQNEAQ (reference sequence). V lost 1 base and J 8 bases, leaving 11 bases between the germline ends. The CDR3 has 13 amino acids.

Many counts were recorded for this clonotype. The chain links TRBV12-3 or TRBV12-4 to TRBJ1-2; the D gene is possibly TRBD1 (6 bases). This CDR3 comprises 14 residues. V was cut by 3 bases and J by 4 bases, with 12 bases left in between. The CDR3 nucleotides read TGTGCCAGCAGTTTCGGCCGGGACACCTATGGCTACACCTTC. Its protein product is CASSFGRDTYGYTF.

Turning to this clonotype: The CDR3 does not close with the conserved phenylalanine or tryptophan, likely indicating a read error. The DNA for the CDR3 is TGTGACAGCAGCTCCACGGGATCTGGCAATCAGCCCCAGCATTCT. This translates into CDSSSTGSGNQPQHS. This chain links TRBV7-9 with TRBJ1-5; unclear D gene. CDR3 length equals 15 residues. Germline assignment: CDR1 SEHNR and CDR2 FQNEAQ (reference sequence).

The table lists this clonotype with many counts. The chain is built from TRBV4-2 and TRBJ1-4; no firm D call. The CDR3 consists of 14 residues. Germline lookup yields CDR1 LGHNA and CDR2 YNFKEQ. Trimming took 0 bases from V and 11 from J, leaving 13 bases between them. This chain's CDR3 is CASSQDSSPGKLFF. The CDR3 DNA reads as TGTGCCAGCAGCCAAGATTCCTCCCCTGGGAAACTGTTTTTT.

This clonotype has at least ten counts. The chain recombines TRBV30 with TRBJ2-7; either TRBD1 or TRBD2 may fit D (7 bases each). Trimming took off 6 bases at V and 13 bases at J, with 25 bases between the two ends. The V gene's germline CDR1 is GTSNPN and CDR2 SVGIG (reference sequence). This CDR3 has 13 amino acids. DNA for the CDR3: TGTGCCTGCCAGGGGGGGGTCAGTCAGTTGATTTACTTC. It yields the protein CACQGGVSQLIYF.

This clonotype was counted a few times. The chain recombines TRBV20-1 with TRBJ2-7, with 9 bases lining up with TRBD2. Trimming at V came to 1 base and at J to 7 bases, leaving 8 bases not matched to a gene. The CDR3 covers 14 residues. Germline V gene sequence: CDR1 DFQATT, CDR2 SNEGSKA (reference sequence). The CDR3 sequence: CSARGLAGSEEQYF. The CDR3, as DNA: TGCAGTGCTAGAGGGCTAGCGGGGAGTGAGGAGCAGTACTTC.

Notes on this clonotype: A read error may produce the germline difference seen at one junction end. This chain uses TRBV29-1 with TRBJ1-6, with TRBD1 identical over 8 bases. This CDR3 is 14 amino acids long. Germline values: CDR1 SQVTM, CDR2 ANQGSEA. The CDR3 DNA sequence: TGCGGCGTTGGAGAAGCAGGGGGCGGTTCACCCCTCCACTTT. It yields the protein CGVGEAGGGSPLHF.

The V and J genes are TRBV19 and TRBJ2-7; TRBD1 matches 9 bases. V gave up 6 bases and J gave up 6 bases; unmatched junction bases: 6. The CDR3 is 13 amino acids. The V gene's germline CDR1 is LNHDA and CDR2 SQIVND (reference sequence). CDR3 protein: CASRGQGPFEQYF. In nucleotides, the CDR3 is TGTGCCAGTAGGGGACAGGGCCCTTTCGAGCAGTACTTC.